This is a list of T cell receptor beta chains from one sample in a study of T cells in Graves' hyperthyroidism and ophthalmopathy. TCRdb passed the multiplex PCR reads through MiXCR, listing each CDR3 protein once. The sample comprises 350,000 to 450,000 distinct CDR3 sequences, more than 11% of which are singletons, and approximately 11% rests with the top ten. Sequenced: blood. These receptors all come from a woman aged 60-70 years with Graves' hyperthyroidism. Each CDR3 is given with its conserved first and last residue. D genes are given only for firm matches. Part of the rows lack a size; the others show once, few, many or a class for expanded clones.

v_gene	j_gene	d_gene	abundance	CDR3nt	CDR3aa
TRBV7-3	TRBJ2-3	-	many	TGTGCCAGCAGCCCCCCCGGGGATACGCAGTATTTT	CASSPPGDTQYF
TRBV7-6	TRBJ1-1	-	many	TGTGCCAGCAGCTCCAGGGGCGCCGGGAACACTGAAGCTTTCTTT	CASSSRGAGNTEAFF
TRBV9	TRBJ2-1	TRBD2	many	TGTGCCAGCAGCGTAGACCTCATTAGCGGGAGCCGCGGTGAGCAGTTCTTC	CASSVDLISGSRGEQFF
TRBV10-3	TRBJ2-2	-	many	TGTGCCATCAGTCAACAGGGTGGCACCGGGGAGCTGTTTTTT	CAISQQGGTGELFF
TRBV19	TRBJ1-1	-	-	TGTGCCAGTAACAACCCAGGATTGAACACTGAAGCTTTCTTT	CASNNPGLNTEAFF
TRBV2	TRBJ1-2	-	many	TGTGCCAGCAGTCCGAGTGGACGGATGGGCTACACCTTC	CASSPSGRMGYTF
TRBV20-1	TRBJ2-3	TRBD1	many	TGCAGTGCGCGACAGGGGGCACAGGATACGCAGTATTTT	CSARQGAQDTQYF
TRBV11-3	TRBJ2-1	-	many	TGTGCCAGCAGCTTAGCTGGAGGGGGGAACCGCAAACTTTACAATGAGCAGTTCTTC	CASSLAGGGNRKLYNEQFF
TRBV12-3/TRBV12-4	TRBJ2-2	TRBD2	few	TGTGCCAGCAGTTTAGGCGGGAGTGGTACCGGGGAGCTGTTTTTT	CASSLGGSGTGELFF
TRBV11-2	TRBJ2-7	TRBD1	-	TGTGCCAGCAGCCCAGGGACAGGGCCGAACGAGCAGTACTTC	CASSPGTGPNEQYF